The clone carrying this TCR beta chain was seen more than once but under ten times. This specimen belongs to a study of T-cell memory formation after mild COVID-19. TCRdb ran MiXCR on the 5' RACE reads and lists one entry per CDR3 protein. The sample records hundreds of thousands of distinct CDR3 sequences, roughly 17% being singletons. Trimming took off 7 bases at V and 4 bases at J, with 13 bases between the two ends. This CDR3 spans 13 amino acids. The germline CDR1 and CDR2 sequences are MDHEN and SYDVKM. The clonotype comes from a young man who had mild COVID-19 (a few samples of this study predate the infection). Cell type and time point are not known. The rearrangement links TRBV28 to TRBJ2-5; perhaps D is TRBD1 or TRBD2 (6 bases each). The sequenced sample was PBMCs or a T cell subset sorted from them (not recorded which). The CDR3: CASTIADRETQYF. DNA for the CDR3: TGTGCCAGCACCATAGCGGACAGAGAGACCCAGTACTTC.